The T cell receptor (beta chain) under discussion was sequenced for a study of metastatic and nonmetastatic thyroid tumors. Via MiXCR, TCRdb re-called the PCR reads. The sample consists of 39,000 or so clones, more than 15% of them appearing once. This clone was counted at least ten times. A single base separates this from a much larger clone, so it may be a read error. No patient received treatment before thyroid surgery. This TCR was recovered from a female donor with papillary thyroid cancer or a benign thyroid nodule (not recorded which). Some clones in this sample may be carry-over from other donors' samples. Sequenced input: blood.

The CDR3 DNA follows: TGCAGTGCTAAGAAGGGGTACGAGCAGTACTTC. Translating gives CSAKKGYEQYF. The chain has TRBV20-1 and TRBJ2-7, with TRBD1 as a possible D gene (5 bases). Trimming removed 4 bases at V and 4 bases at J, with 8 bases between. This CDR3 contains 11 residues. CDR1 is DFQATT and CDR2 is SNEGSKA in the germline V gene (reference sequence).